The clone carrying this T cell receptor (beta chain) appeared a single time. This sample was included in a study of blood T cell repertoires in COVID-19. In the study overall: Samples representing acute and convalescent COVID-19 were sourced from the United States, Italy and Spain. From T cells, B-cell-depleted T cells, or PBMCs came the material, which was cDNA or gDNA.

The CDR3 has 18 amino acids. Per the authors' pipeline: Amplification with reference gene primers provided the estimates of nucleated cell counts. The method was immunoSEQ multiplex PCR; TCRdb's version includes in-frame clones alone and lacks a portion of them. The V and J calls and the clone size are those of that table, but D and trimming were determined from the DNA. Of 110,000 to 150,000 clones listed, almost 80% are singletons. This receptor was taken from a man aged 45-60 years with active or convalescent COVID-19. The V gene is TRBV21-1, the J gene TRBJ2-1; the tabulated D call, TRBD2, remains unverified against the DNA. TRBV21-1 counts as a pseudogene. Sequenced sample: peripheral blood. In nucleotides, the CDR3 is TGTGCCAGCAGCAAACGATCTGGGGGGGGAGTTTCGTACAATGAGCAGTTCTTC. Translation: CASSKRSGGGVSYNEQFF.